These T cell receptor beta chains were read from a single sample in a study of response to subunit inactivated influenza vaccine. TCRdb redid the calling of the RT-PCR reads with MiXCR, one entry per CDR3 protein. The data hold a few hundred thousand distinct CDR3 sequences, with about 15% observed a single time. Sequences were derived from PBMCs from blood, sampled approximately 12 days after vaccination. These receptors were obtained from a man over 45 who received an inactivated influenza vaccine. The CDR3 runs from the conserved cysteine through the conserved F or W.

V	J	CDR3
TRBV5-1	TRBJ2-2	CASSRMDPTGELFF
TRBV19	TRBJ1-1	CASSMRQGMNTEAFF
TRBV18	TRBJ2-5	CASSPPGSETQYF
TRBV3-1	TRBJ2-3	CASSQARGGGYTDTQYF
TRBV18	TRBJ1-1	CASSPTGTGNTEAFF
TRBV7-9	TRBJ2-3	CASSPIAGDTQYF
TRBV6-2/TRBV6-3	TRBJ2-7	CASSYADRLHEQYF
TRBV5-1	TRBJ2-2	CASSIGPGTGELFF
TRBV5-1	TRBJ2-1	CASSLRTGADDEQFF
TRBV11-2	TRBJ2-1	CASSLGLDRGNYNEQFF
TRBV6-1	TRBJ2-5	CASSELGTAGTQYF
TRBV6-5	TRBJ2-7	CASSYSGRYSYEQYF
TRBV7-7	TRBJ2-4	CASSNPYAGWKFKNIQYF
TRBV7-2	TRBJ2-5	CASSLGRPQNQETQYF
TRBV20-1	TRBJ2-5	CSARGGRAWETQYF
TRBV5-6	TRBJ2-6	CASSLTGDGANVLTF
TRBV10-2	TRBJ2-2	CASSGTGLFGELFF
TRBV29-1	TRBJ2-2	CGGRENTGELFF
TRBV6-2/TRBV6-3	TRBJ1-1	CASMFGAVNTEAFF
TRBV7-2	TRBJ1-1	CASSLGRQGYTEAFF
TRBV28	TRBJ2-4	CASNPGLEDIQYF
TRBV28	TRBJ2-2	CASSPLGGNGELFF
TRBV7-9	TRBJ2-7	CASSLPGPTYEQYF
TRBV11-2	TRBJ2-4	CASSLGGRVDF
TRBV5-1	TRBJ1-1	CASSLVGGTMNTEAFF
TRBV6-1	TRBJ1-5	CASGDWTGIQPQHF
TRBV20-1	TRBJ2-2	CSAAAAIGTGELFF